Listed here are 10 T cell receptor beta chains from one sample, sequenced in a study of early T cells in non-severe SARS-CoV-2 infection (dated by TCRdb to 2020 to 2022). The library was obtained by 5' RACE. Sequencing used a NextSeq 500. TCRdb reanalyzed the raw reads on its own, using fastp at Q25 for trimming and MiXCR for clone calling, and kept in-frame beta chains. CDR3 protein sequences are deduplicated, and each keeps its most common genes and DNA. The sample table records 25,000 to 30,000 distinct CDR3 sequences; around 6.1% of these occur just once. Approximately 30% of the sample goes to the ten largest clones. Sequenced material: whole blood, taken at baseline. The source of these receptors is an adult who was a healthcare worker with PCR-confirmed SARS-CoV-2 infection or an uninfected control (not recorded which).

V gene TRBV11-2 combines with J gene TRBJ2-2; TRBD1 agrees at 9 bases. Germline V gene data show CDR1 as SGHAT and CDR2 as FQNNGV. V trimming: 5 bases; J trimming: 7 bases; junction bases outside the gene matches: 11. This CDR3 has 16 residues. Written as DNA, the CDR3 is TGTGCCAGCAGCCCAGGGACAGGGAGCTGGCTCGGGGAGCTGTTTTTT. Its translation: CASSPGTGSWLGELFF.

This clonotype showed up many times. The chain is built from TRBV5-4 and TRBJ2-1, with 8 positions matching TRBD2. The CDR3 loop spans 15 amino acids. V trimming: 0 bases; J trimming: 5 bases; junction bases outside the gene matches: 4. Germline V lookup: CDR1 SGHNT, CDR2 YYREEE (reference sequence). CDR3 region: CASSLAGGANNEQFF. The CDR3 bases are TGTGCCAGCAGCTTGGCCGGGGGGGCTAACAATGAGCAGTTCTTC.

Ten or more counts support this clonotype. The chain couples TRBV10-3 to TRBJ2-1; 9 bases fit TRBD2. Germline lookup yields CDR1 ENHRY and CDR2 SYGVKD. The CDR3 contains 15 residues. Losses at the gene ends were 6 bases for V and 3 bases for J; bases not matched to a gene: 6. CDR3 region: CAIRVLAGNYNEQFF. CDR3 nucleotides: TGTGCCATCAGGGTCCTAGCGGGGAACTACAATGAGCAGTTCTTC.

This clonotype was detected a few times. CDR3 sequence reads: CASRTSNYGYTF. The CDR3 DNA is TGTGCCAGCAGGACCTCCAACTATGGCTACACCTTC. This sequence joins TRBV6-1 and TRBJ1-2; D remains unclear. V was shortened by 6 bases and J by 2 bases, with 7 bases between the two germline ends. CDR3 length: 12 residues. Germline lookup yields CDR1 MNHNS and CDR2 SASEGT.

This clonotype was seen repeatedly, ten times or more. V is TRBV7-6 and J is TRBJ1-6; possible D gene TRBD1, 6 bases. This CDR3 is 15 amino acids long. CDR1 SGHVS and CDR2 FNYEAQ come from the germline V gene. Trimming left V 4 bases short and J 9 bases short, with 16 bases between. As DNA, the CDR3 is TGTGCCAGCAGCTCGGGGGCCAGGACGGGTTCACCCCTCCACTTT. It translates to CASSSGARTGSPLHF. The variable domain in full, completed from reference TRBV7-6 and TRBJ1-6, reads GAGVSQSPRYKVTKRGQDVALRCDPISGHVSLYWYRQALGQGPEFLTYFNYEAQQDKSGLPNDRFSAERPEGSISTLTIQRTEQRDSAMYRCASSSGARTGSPLHFGNGTRLTVT.

The chain joins TRBV6-5 to TRBJ2-1; maybe TRBD2 (6 bases). CDR1 MNHEY and CDR2 SVGAGI come from the germline V gene. V lost 2 bases, J lost 8 bases, and 13 bases lay in between. The CDR3 runs to 14 residues. The CDR3, as DNA: TGTGCCAGCAGTTACCGGGAGATGGGCTATGAGCAGTTCTTC. This encodes CASSYREMGYEQFF.

This clonotype was recorded a few times. The rearrangement uses TRBV5-1 and TRBJ2-2; TRBD2 aligns across 11 bases. Germline trimming cut 0 bases from V and 0 bases from J; bases unmatched to any gene: 4. The germline CDR1 and CDR2 sequences are SGHRS and YFSETQ. This CDR3 is built from 18 residues. The CDR3 DNA sequence: TGCGCCAGCAGCTTGGTCGCTAGCGGGGGGCCGAACACCGGGGAGCTGTTTTTT. This encodes CASSLVASGGPNTGELFF.

This clonotype has a handful of counts. This rearrangement joins TRBV5-1 to TRBJ2-7; 8 bases are shared with TRBD1. Germline V gene sequence: CDR1 SGHRS, CDR2 YFSETQ. V lost 5 bases, J lost 3 bases, and 1 base stayed unmatched. CDR3 length: 12 amino acids. In DNA, the CDR3 is TGCGCCAGCAGGGACAGGGTCTACGAGCAGTACTTC. It encodes CASRDRVYEQYF.

In regard to this clonotype: Possible read error: a much larger clone is one base away. The V call is TRBV7-8, the J call TRBJ2-1; D may be TRBD1 or TRBD2 (5 bases each). The V gene's germline CDR1 is SGHVS and CDR2 FQNEAQ. CDR3 length equals 17 residues. The CDR3 loop reads CAGSFRRGAYSYNEQFF. The CDR3 DNA follows: TGTGCCGGCAGCTTTAGGAGAGGGGCCTACTCCTACAATGAGCAGTTCTTC.

In its sample, this clonotype was seen many times. The J gene is TRBJ2-2, the V gene TRBV5-4, with a possible D match to TRBD2 (7 bases). Trimming shortened V by 4 bases and J by 7 bases, and 17 bases separated the two germline ends. The CDR3 has 15 residues. The germline CDR1 and CDR2 sequences are SGHNT and YYREEE (reference sequence). Here the CDR3 reads CASSPEGGTIGELFF. The CDR3 nucleotides are TGTGCCAGCAGCCCAGAGGGGGGGACTATCGGGGAGCTGTTTTTT.